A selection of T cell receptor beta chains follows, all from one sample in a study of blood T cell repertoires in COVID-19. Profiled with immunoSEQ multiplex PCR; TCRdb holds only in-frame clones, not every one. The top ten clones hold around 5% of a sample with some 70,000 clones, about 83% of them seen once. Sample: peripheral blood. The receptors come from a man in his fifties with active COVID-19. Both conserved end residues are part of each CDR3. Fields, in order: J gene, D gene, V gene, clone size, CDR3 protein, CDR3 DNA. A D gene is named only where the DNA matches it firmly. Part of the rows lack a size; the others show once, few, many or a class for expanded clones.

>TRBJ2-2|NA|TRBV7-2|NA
CASSPPGDLGTGELFF
TGTGCCAGCAGCCCCCCGGGGGATCTCGGCACCGGGGAGCTGTTTTTT
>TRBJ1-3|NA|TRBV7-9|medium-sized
CASSLVGASSGNTIYF
TGTGCCAGCAGCTTAGTAGGGGCAAGCTCTGGAAACACCATATATTTT
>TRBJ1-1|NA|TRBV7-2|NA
CASSLLQVTNTEAFF
TGTGCCAGCAGCCTCCTACAGGTTACAAACACTGAAGCTTTCTTT
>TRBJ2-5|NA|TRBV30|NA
CAWRREGQETQYF
TGTGCCTGGAGGCGGGAAGGACAAGAGACCCAGTACTTC
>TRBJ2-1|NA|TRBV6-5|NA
CASSYGAPGDNEQFF
TGTGCCAGCAGTTACGGGGCCCCAGGGGACAATGAGCAGTTCTTC
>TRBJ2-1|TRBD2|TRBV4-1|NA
CASSQASGSLHNEQFF
TGCGCCAGCAGCCAAGCTAGCGGGAGCCTCCACAATGAGCAGTTCTTC
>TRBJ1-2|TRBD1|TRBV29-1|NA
CSASPTGAEGYTF
TGCAGCGCTTCGCCGACAGGGGCGGAGGGCTACACCTTC
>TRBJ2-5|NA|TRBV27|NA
CASSFPGRGETQYF
TGTGCCAGCAGTTTCCCCGGACGGGGAGAGACCCAGTACTTC
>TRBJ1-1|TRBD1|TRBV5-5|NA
CASSFGDRGNTEAFF
TGTGCCAGCAGTTTCGGGGACAGGGGAAACACTGAAGCTTTCTTT
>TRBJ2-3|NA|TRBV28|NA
CASSLSWGGSTDTQYF
TGTGCCAGCAGTTTGAGTTGGGGCGGAAGCACAGATACGCAGTATTTT
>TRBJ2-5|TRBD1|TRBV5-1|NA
CASSTGQGRETQYF
TGCGCCAGCAGCACGGGACAGGGGCGAGAGACCCAGTACTTC
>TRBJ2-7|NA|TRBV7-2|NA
CASSSVPSQREQYF
TGTGCCAGCAGCTCCGTCCCGTCTCAGAGGGAGCAGTACTTC
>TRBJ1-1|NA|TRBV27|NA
CASRRGRLNTEAFF
TGTGCCAGCAGGCGGGGGCGTTTGAACACTGAAGCTTTCTTT
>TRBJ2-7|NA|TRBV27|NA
CASSLSRQLYEQYF
TGTGCCAGCAGTTTATCGCGGCAGCTCTACGAGCAGTACTTC
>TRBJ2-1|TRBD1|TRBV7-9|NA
CASSLGDRGLDNEQFF
TGTGCCAGCAGCTTAGGCGACAGGGGGCTAGACAATGAGCAGTTCTTC
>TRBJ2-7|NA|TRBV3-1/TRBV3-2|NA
CASSQDLNGYEQYF
TGTGCCAGCAGCCAAGATCTTAACGGCTACGAGCAGTACTTC
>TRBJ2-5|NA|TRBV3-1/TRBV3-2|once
CASSQDVSRQETQYF
TGTGCCAGCAGCCAAGATGTGTCCAGGCAAGAGACCCAGTACTTC
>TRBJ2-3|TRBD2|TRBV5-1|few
CASSPTTSGGPNTQYF
TGCGCCAGCAGCCCTACGACTAGCGGGGGGCCTAATACGCAGTATTTT
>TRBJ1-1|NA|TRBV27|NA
CASSLSRRQTTEAFF
TGTGCCAGCAGTTTATCGAGGCGACAGACCACTGAAGCTTTCTTT
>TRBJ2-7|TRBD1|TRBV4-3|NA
CASSQDRGQPYEQYF
TGCGCCAGCAGCCAAGATCGGGGACAGCCCTACGAGCAGTACTTC
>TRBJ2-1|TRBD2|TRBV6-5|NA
CASKPGLATGNEQFF
TGTGCCAGCAAGCCGGGACTAGCGACGGGGAATGAGCAGTTCTTC
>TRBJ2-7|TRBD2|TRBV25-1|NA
CASSDSGGGSYEQYF
TGTGCCAGCAGTGACTCCGGGGGGGGATCCTACGAGCAGTACTTC
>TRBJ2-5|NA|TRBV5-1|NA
CASSRHERGETQYF
TGCGCCAGCAGCCGGCATGAGCGCGGAGAGACCCAGTACTTC
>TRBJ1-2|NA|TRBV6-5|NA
CASSYSGVGGSHTF
TGTGCCAGCAGTTACTCGGGGGTAGGGGGTAGCCACACCTTC
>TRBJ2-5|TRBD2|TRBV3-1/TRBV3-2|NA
CASSHLAGGQETQYF
TGTGCCAGCAGCCACCTAGCGGGAGGACAAGAGACCCAGTACTTC
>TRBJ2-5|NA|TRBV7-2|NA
CASSLDQGRIETQYF
TGTGCCAGCAGCTTAGATCAGGGAAGGATCGAGACCCAGTACTTC
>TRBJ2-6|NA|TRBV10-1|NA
CASSESDRGANVLTF
TGCGCCAGCAGTGAGTCCGACAGAGGGGCCAACGTCCTGACTTTC
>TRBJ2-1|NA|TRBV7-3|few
CASSHDGSSYNEQFF
TGTGCCAGCAGCCACGACGGGAGCTCCTACAATGAGCAGTTCTTC
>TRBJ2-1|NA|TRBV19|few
CASRYSSYNEQFF
TGTGCCAGTAGATATAGCAGTTACAATGAGCAGTTCTTC
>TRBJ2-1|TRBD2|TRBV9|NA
CASRQGLADYNEQFF
TGTGCCAGCCGTCAGGGACTAGCGGATTACAATGAGCAGTTCTTC
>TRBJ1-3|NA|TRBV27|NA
CASSLDRSSGNTIYF
TGTGCCAGCTCTCTTGACAGGAGCTCTGGAAACACCATATATTTT
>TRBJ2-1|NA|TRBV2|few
CASSDRVSLNEQFF
TGTGCCAGCAGTGATCGGGTTTCTCTCAATGAGCAGTTCTTC
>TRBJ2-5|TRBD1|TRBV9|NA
CASSVEGDRQETQYF
TGTGCCAGCAGCGTAGAGGGGGACAGGCAGGAGACCCAGTACTTC
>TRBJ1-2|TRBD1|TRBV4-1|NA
CASSQDSFRTGRGYTF
TGCGCCAGCAGCCAAGATAGTTTCAGGACAGGGAGAGGCTACACCTTC
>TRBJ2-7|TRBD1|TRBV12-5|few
CASGLVKWGTGQGRVTYYEQYF
TGTGCTAGTGGTTTGGTAAAATGGGGGACCGGACAGGGACGCGTAACCTACTACGAGCAGTACTTC
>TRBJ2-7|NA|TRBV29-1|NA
CSVGGTDYEQYF
TGCAGCGTTGGCGGGACAGACTACGAGCAGTACTTC
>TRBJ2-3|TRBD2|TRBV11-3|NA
CASSPTSGEKGDTQYF
TGTGCCAGCAGCCCCACTAGCGGGGAAAAGGGGGATACGCAGTATTTT
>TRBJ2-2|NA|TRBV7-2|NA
CASSSRTGSGELFF
TGTGCCAGCAGCTCACGAACGGGGTCCGGGGAGCTGTTTTTT
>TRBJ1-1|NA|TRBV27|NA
CASSLGRWGNTEAFF
TGTGCCAGCAGTTTAGGACGATGGGGCAACACTGAAGCTTTCTTT
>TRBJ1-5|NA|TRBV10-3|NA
CAISVELSGNQPQHF
TGTGCCATCAGTGTAGAACTAAGCGGCAATCAGCCCCAGCATTTT
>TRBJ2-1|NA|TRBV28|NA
CASRRIASSYNEQFF
TGTGCCAGCAGAAGAATAGCTAGCTCCTACAATGAGCAGTTCTTC
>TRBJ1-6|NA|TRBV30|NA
CAWSARTFSLHF
TGTGCCTGGAGTGCAAGGACTTTCTCCCTCCACTTT